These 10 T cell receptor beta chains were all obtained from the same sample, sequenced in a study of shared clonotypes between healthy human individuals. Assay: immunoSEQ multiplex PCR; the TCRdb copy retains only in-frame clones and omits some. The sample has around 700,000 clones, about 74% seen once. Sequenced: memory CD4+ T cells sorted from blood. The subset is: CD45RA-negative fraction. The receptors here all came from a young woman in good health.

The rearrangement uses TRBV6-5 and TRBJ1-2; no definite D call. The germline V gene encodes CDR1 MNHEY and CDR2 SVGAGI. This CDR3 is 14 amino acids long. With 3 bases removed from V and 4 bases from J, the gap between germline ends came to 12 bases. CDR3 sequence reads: CASSYEGMGYGYTF. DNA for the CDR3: TGTGCCAGCAGTTATGAGGGTATGGGCTATGGCTACACCTTC.

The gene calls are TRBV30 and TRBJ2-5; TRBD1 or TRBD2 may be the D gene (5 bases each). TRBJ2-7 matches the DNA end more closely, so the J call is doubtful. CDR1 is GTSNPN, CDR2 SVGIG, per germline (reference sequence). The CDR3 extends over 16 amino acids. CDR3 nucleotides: TGTGCCTGGAGCCCCAGGGAGAGGTTGGTAAGTTACGAGCAGTACTTC. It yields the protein CAWSPRERLVSYEQYF.

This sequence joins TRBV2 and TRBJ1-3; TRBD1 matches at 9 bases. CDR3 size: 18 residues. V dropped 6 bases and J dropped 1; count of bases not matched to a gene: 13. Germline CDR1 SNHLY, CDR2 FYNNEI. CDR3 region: CASSPGQGTVVSGNTIYF. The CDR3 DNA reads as TGTGCCAGCAGCCCGGGACAGGGTACAGTGGTGTCTGGAAACACCATATATTTT.

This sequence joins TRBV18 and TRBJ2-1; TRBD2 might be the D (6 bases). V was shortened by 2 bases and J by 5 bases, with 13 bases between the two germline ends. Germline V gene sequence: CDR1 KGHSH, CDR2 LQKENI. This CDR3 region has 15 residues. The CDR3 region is CASSPRLGFHNEQFF. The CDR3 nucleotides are TGTGCCAGCTCACCAAGACTAGGTTTTCACAATGAGCAGTTCTTC.

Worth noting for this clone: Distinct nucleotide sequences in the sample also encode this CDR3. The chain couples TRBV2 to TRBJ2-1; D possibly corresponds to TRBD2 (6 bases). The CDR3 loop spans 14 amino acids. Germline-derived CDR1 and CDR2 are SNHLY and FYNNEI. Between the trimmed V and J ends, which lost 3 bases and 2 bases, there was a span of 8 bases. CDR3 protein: CASSDRTTYNEQFF. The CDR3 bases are TGTGCCAGCAGTGATCGGACTACCTACAATGAGCAGTTCTTC.

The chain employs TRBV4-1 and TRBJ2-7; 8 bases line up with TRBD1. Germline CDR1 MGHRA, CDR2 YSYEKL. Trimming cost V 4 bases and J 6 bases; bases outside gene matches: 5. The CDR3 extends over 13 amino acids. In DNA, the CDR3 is TGCGCCAGCAGCCGCCTGGACAGGGCCGAGCAGTACTTC. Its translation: CASSRLDRAEQYF.

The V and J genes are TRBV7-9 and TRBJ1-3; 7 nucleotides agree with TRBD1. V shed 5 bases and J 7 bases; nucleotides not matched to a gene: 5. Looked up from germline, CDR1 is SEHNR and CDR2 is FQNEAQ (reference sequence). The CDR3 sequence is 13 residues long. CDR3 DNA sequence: TGTGCCAGCAGCCCACCGGACAGGAACACCATATATTTT. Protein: CASSPPDRNTIYF.

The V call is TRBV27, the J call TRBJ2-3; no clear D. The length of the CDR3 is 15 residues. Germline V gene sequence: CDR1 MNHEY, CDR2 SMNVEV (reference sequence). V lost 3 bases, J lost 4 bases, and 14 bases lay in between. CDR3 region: CASSFAYTSADTQYF. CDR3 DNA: TGTGCCAGCAGTTTCGCCTATACGTCGGCAGATACGCAGTATTTT.

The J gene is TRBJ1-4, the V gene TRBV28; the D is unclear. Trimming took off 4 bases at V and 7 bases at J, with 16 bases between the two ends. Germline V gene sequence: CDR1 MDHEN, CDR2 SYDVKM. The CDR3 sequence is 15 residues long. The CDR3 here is CASSSYIGGGEKLFF. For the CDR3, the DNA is TGTGCCAGCAGTTCGTACATCGGTGGTGGTGAAAAACTGTTTTTT.

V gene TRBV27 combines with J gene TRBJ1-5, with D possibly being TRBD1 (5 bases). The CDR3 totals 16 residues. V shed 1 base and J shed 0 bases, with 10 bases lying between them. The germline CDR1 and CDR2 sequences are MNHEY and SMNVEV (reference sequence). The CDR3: CASSLYWGISNQPQHF. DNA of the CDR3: TGTGCCAGCAGTTTATATTGGGGGATTAGCAATCAGCCCCAGCATTTT.